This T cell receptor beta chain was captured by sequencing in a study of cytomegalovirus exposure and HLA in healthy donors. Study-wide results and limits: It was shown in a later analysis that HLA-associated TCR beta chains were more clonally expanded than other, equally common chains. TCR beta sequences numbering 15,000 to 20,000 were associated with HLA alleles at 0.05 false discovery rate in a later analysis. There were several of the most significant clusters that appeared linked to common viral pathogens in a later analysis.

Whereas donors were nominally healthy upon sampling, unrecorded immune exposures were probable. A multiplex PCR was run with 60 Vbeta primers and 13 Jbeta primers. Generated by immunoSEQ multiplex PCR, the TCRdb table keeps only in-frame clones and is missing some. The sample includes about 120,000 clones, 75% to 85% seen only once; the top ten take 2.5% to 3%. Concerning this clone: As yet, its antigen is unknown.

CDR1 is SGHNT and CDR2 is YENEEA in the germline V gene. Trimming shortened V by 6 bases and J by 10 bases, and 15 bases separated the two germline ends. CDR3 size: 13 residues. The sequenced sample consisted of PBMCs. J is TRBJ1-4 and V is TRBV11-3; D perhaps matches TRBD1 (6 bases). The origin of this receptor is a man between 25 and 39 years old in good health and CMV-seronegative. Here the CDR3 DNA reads TGTGCCAGCAGGCCAGGGGCGAGCGGAAAACTGTTTTTT. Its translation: CASRPGASGKLFF.